Sequencing of this T cell receptor (beta chain) was carried out in a study of T cells after yellow fever vaccination. Of note for this clonotype: At one boundary the junction diverges from the germline segment, which might be a read error.

Germline CDR1 reads LNHNV; CDR2 reads YYDKDF (reference sequence). This CDR3 is 13 amino acids long. TCRdb used MiXCR to reprocess the 5' RACE reads, holding one entry per CDR3 protein. The table has over 85,000 distinct CDR3 sequences, under 9% seen once. The rearrangement uses TRBV15 and TRBJ2-5, with D perhaps being TRBD1 or TRBD2 (5 bases each). The receptor comes from a young man who received the YFV17D yellow fever vaccine. The source was CD8+ T cells not binding an NS4B(214-222) dextramer, sorted from PBMCs, collected around 14 days after the first yellow fever vaccination. The CDR3 loop is CATGSWGRGTQYF. The CDR3 nucleotides are TGTGCCACCGGCAGTTGGGGGAGAGGGACCCAGTACTTC. The whole variable domain, filled in from reference TRBV15 and TRBJ2-5, reads DAMVIQNPRYQVTQFGKPVTLSCSQTLNHNVMYWYQQKSSQAPKLLFHYYDKDFNNEADTPDNFQSRRPNTSFCFLDIRSPGLGDTAMYLCATGSWGRGTQYFGPGTRLLVL.